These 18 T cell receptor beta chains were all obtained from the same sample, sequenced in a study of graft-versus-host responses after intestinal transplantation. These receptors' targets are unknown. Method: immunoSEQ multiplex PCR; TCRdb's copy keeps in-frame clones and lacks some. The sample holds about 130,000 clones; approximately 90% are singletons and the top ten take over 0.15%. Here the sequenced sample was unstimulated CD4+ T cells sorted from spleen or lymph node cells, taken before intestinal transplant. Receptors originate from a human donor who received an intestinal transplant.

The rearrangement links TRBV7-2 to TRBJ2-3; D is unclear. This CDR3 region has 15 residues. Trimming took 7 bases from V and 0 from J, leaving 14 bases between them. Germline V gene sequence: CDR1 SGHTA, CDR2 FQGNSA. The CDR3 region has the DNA TGTGCCAGCACCCCAAACGCGGCTAGCACAGATACGCAGTATTTT. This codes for CASTPNAASTDTQYF.

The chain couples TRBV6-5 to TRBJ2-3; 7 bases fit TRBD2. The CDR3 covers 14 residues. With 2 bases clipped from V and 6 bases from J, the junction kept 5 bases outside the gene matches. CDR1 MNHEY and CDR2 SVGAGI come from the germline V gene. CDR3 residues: CASSYGRGWDTQYF. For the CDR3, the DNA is TGTGCCAGCAGTTACGGGCGGGGGTGGGATACGCAGTATTTT.

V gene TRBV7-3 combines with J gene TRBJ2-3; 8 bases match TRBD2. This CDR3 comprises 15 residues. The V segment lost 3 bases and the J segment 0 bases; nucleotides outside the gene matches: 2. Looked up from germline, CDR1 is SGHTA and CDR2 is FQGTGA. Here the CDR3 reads CASSLSGGSTDTQYF. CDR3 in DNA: TGTGCCAGCAGCTTGAGCGGGGGAAGCACAGATACGCAGTATTTT.

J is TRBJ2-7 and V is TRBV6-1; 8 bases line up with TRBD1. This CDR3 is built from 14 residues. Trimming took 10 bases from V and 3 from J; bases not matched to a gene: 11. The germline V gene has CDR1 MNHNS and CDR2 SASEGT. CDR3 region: CATSPGGAHYEQYF. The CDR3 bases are TGTGCCACCTCCCCAGGGGGCGCCCACTACGAGCAGTACTTC.

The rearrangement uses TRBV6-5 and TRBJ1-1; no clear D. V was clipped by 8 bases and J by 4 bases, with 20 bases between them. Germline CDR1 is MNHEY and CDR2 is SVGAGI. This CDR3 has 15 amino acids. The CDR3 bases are TGTGCCAGCCGTAGAGGGTTGTCTCGGGGCACTGAAGCTTTCTTT. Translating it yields CASRRGLSRGTEAFF.

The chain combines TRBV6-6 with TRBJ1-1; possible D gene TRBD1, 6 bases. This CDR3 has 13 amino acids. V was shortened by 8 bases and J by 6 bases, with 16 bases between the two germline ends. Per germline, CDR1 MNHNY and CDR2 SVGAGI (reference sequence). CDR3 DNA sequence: TGTGCCAGCGTTCCAGGGGTAGGATCTGAAGCTTTCTTT. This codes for CASVPGVGSEAFF.

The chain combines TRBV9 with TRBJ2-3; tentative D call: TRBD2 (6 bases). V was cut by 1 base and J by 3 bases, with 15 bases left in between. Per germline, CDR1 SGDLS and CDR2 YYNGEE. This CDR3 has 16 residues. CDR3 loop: CASSVSGRGGTDTQYF. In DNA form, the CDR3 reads TGTGCCAGCAGCGTATCCGGGCGGGGAGGTACAGATACGCAGTATTTT.

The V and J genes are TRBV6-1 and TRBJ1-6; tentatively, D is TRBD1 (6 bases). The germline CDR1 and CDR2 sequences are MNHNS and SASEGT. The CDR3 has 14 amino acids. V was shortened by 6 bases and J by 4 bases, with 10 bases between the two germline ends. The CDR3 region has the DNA TGTGCCAGCAGGCCGGGACAATATAATTCACCCCTCCACTTT. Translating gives CASRPGQYNSPLHF.

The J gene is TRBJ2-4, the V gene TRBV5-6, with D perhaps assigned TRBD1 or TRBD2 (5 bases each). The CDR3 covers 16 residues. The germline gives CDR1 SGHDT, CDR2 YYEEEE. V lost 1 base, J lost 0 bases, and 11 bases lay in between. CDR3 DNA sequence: TGTGCCAGCAGCTTGCGGATTGGGACAGCCAAAAACATTCAGTACTTC. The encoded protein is CASSLRIGTAKNIQYF.

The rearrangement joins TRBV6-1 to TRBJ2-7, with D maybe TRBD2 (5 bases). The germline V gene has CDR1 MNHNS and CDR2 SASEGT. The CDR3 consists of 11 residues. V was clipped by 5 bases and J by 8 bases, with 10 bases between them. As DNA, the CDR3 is TGTGCCAGCAGTTACGGGGAAAAGCAGTACTTC. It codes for CASSYGEKQYF.

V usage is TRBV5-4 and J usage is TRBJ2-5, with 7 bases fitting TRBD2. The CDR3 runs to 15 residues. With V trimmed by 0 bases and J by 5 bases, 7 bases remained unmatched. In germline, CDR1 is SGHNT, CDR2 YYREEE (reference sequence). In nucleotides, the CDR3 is TGTGCCAGCAGCTTGGGGGGACTACTCGGTGAGACCCAGTACTTC. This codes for CASSLGGLLGETQYF.

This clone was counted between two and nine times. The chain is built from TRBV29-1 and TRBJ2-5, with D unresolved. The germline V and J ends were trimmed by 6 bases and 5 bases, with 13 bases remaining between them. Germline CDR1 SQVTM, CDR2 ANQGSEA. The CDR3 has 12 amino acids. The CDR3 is CSVYPLGETQYF. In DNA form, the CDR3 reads TGCAGCGTATACCCCCTAGGGGAGACCCAGTACTTC.

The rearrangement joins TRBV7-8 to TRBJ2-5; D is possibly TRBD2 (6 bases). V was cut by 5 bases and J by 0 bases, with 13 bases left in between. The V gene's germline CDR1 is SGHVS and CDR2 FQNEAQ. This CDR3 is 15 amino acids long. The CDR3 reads CASSGGSLYQETQYF. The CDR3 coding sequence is TGTGCCAGCAGCGGGGGGTCCCTCTACCAAGAGACCCAGTACTTC. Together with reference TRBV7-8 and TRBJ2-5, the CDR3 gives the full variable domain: GAGVSQSPRYKVAKRGQDVALRCDPISGHVSLFWYQQALGQGPEFLTYFQNEAQLDKSGLPSDRFFAERPEGSVSTLKIQRTQQEDSAVYLCASSGGSLYQETQYFGPGTRLLVL.

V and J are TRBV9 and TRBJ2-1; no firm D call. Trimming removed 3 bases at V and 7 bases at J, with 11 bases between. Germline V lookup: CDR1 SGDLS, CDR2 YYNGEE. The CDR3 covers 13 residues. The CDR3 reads CASSGASWNEQFF. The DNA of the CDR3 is TGTGCCAGCAGCGGGGCGAGTTGGAATGAGCAGTTCTTC. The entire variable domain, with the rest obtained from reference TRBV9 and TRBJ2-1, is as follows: DSGVTQTPKHLITATGQRVTLRCSPRSGDLSVYWYQQSLDQGLQFLIQYYNGEERAKGNILERFSAQQFPDLHSELNLSSLELGDSALYFCASSGASWNEQFFGPGTRLTVL.

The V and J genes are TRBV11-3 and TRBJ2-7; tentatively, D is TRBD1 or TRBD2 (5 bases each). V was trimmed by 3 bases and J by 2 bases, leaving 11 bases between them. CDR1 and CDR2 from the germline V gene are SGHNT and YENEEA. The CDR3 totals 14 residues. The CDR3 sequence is CASSFSGTPYEQYF. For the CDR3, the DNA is TGTGCCAGCAGCTTCTCCGGGACCCCCTACGAGCAGTACTTC.

The CDR3, as DNA: TGCGCCAGCAGCTCCGGGACTAGCGGGGTTGAGACCCAGTACTTC. Translated: CASSSGTSGVETQYF. The V and J genes are TRBV5-1 and TRBJ2-5; 13 nucleotides match TRBD2. The CDR3 has 15 amino acids. J lost 5 bases, V lost 3 bases, and 4 bases had no gene match. Germline CDR1 SGHRS, CDR2 YFSETQ.

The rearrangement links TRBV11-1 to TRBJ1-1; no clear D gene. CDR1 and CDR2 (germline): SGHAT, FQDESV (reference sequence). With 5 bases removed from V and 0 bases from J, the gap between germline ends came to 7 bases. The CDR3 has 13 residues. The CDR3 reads CASSPTVNTEAFF. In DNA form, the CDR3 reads TGTGCCAGCAGCCCTACCGTGAACACTGAAGCTTTCTTT.

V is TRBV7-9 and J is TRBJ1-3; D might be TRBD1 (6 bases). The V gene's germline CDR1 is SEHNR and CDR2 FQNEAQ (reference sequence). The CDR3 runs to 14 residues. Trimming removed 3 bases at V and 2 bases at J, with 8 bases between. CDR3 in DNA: TGTGCCAGCAGCTTGGGGACAACTGGAAACACCATATATTTT. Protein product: CASSLGTTGNTIYF.